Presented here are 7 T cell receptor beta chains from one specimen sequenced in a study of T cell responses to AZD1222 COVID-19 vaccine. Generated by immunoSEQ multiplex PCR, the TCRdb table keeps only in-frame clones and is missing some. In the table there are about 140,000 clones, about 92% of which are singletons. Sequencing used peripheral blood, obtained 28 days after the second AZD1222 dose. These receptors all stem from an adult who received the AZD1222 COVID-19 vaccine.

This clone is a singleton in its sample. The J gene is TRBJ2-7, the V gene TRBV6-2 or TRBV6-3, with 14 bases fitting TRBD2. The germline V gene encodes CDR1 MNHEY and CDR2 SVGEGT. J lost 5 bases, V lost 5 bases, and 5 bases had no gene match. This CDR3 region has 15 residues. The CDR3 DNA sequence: TGTGCCAGCAGTCAATCGGGACTAGCGGGAGACGAGCAGTACTTC. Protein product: CASSQSGLAGDEQYF.

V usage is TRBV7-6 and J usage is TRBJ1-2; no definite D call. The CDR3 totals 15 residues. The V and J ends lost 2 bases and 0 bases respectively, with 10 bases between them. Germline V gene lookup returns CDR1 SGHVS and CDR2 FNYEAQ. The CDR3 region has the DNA TGTGCCAGCAGCTTACTCTCGGGAGCTAACTATGGCTACACCTTC. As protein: CASSLLSGANYGYTF. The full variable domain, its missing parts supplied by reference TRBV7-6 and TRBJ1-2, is GAGVSQSPRYKVTKRGQDVALRCDPISGHVSLYWYRQALGQGPEFLTYFNYEAQQDKSGLPNDRFSAERPEGSISTLTIQRTEQRDSAMYRCASSLLSGANYGYTFGSGTRLTVV.

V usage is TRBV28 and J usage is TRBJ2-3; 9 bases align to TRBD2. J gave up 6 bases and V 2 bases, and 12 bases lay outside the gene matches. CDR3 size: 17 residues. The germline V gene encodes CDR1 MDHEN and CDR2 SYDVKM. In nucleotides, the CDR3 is TGTGCCAGCAGTTTACCATTGGCGGGAGGGCCGGGGGATACGCAGTATTTT. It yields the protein CASSLPLAGGPGDTQYF.

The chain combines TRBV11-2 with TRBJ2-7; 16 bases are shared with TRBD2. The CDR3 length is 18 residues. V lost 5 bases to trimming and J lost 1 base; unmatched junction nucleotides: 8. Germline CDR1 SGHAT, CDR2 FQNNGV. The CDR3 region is CASSPWGTSGRGSYEQYF. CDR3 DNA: TGTGCCAGCAGCCCGTGGGGGACTAGCGGGAGGGGTTCCTACGAGCAGTACTTC.

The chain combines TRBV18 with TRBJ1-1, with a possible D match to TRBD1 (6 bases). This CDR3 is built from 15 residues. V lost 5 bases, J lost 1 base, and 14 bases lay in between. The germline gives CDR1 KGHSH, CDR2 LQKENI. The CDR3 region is CASSASRGTNTEAFF. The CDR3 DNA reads TGTGCCAGCTCAGCGTCCAGGGGAACGAACACTGAAGCTTTCTTT.

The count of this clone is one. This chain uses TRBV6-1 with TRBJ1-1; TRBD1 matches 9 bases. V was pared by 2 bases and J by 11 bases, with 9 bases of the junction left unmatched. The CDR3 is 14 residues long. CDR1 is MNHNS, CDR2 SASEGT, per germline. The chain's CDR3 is CASSELGQGGPAFF. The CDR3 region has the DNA TGTGCCAGCAGTGAATTGGGACAGGGAGGTCCCGCTTTCTTT.

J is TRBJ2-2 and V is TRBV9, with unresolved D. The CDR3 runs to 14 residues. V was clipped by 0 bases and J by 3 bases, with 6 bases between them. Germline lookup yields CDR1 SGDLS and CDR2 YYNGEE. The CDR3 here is CASSVGGDTGELFF. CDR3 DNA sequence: TGTGCCAGCAGCGTAGGCGGAGACACCGGGGAGCTGTTTTTT.